The 2 T cell receptor beta chains given below trace back to one sample, sequenced in a study of cytomegalovirus exposure and HLA in healthy donors. PCR involved 60 Vbeta and 13 Jbeta primers. Repertoires were generated with immunoSEQ multiplex PCR, while TCRdb's copy carries only in-frame clones and drops some. The table records around 190,000 clones, roughly 9.5% of them present only once. The sample taken for sequencing was PBMCs. All receptors come from a woman aged 25 to 39 in good health and CMV-seropositive.

This clone was recorded a few times. The rearrangement links TRBV30 to TRBJ1-6; TRBD1 might be the D (5 bases). The CDR3 spans 14 residues. Germline CDR1 GTSNPN, CDR2 SVGIG (reference sequence). Trimming took off 0 bases at V and 10 bases at J, with 13 bases between the two ends. The chain's CDR3 is CAWSVTGGKSPLHF. Written as DNA, the CDR3 is TGTGCCTGGAGTGTGACTGGGGGGAAATCACCCCTCCACTTT. The entire variable domain, with the rest obtained from reference TRBV30 and TRBJ1-6, is as follows: SQTIHQWPATLVQPVGSPLSLECTVEGTSNPNLYWYRQAAGRGLQLLFYSVGIGQISSEVPQNLSASRPQDRQFILSSKKLLLSDSGFYLCAWSVTGGKSPLHFGNGTRLTVT.

In this sample, this clone turned up a few times. The gene calls are TRBV29-1 and TRBJ2-2, with 9 positions matching TRBD2. This CDR3 has 14 amino acids. CDR1 is SQVTM and CDR2 is ANQGSEA in the germline V gene. The V and J ends lost 2 bases and 5 bases, in that order; junction bases with no gene match: 3. CDR3 DNA: TGCAGCGTTGAACGCGGGAGGGGTACCGGGGAGCTGTTTTTT. This gives the protein CSVERGRGTGELFF.